This is a list of T cell receptor beta chains from one sample in a study of OX40 agonist ivuxolimab in advanced cancers. Data came from immunoSEQ multiplex PCR; TCRdb stores just in-frame clones and leaves some out. This sample has 55,000 to 60,000 clones, with approximately 89% found just once. The source material was CD4+ or CD8+ T cells sorted from blood, sampled in a trial of the OX40 agonist ivuxolimab. All receptors come from an adult with an advanced solid tumor such as melanoma, head and neck, liver or kidney cancer. The CDR3 runs from the conserved cysteine through the conserved F or W. The order of the fields is CDR3 length, V gene, CDR3 protein.

length: 12
V: TRBV6-1
CDR3: CASTNRGYEQFF

length: 13
V: TRBV14
CDR3: CASSQMEVTEAFF

length: 14
V: TRBV15
CDR3: CATSRGETVDTQYF

length: 15
V: TRBV19
CDR3: CASTVAGAENTEAFF

length: 19
V: TRBV15
CDR3: CATSRDKGRDRGSSYEQYF

length: 11
V: TRBV7-2
CDR3: CASSLVGGQYF

length: 15
V: TRBV6-6
CDR3: CASRPDRRGQYGYTF

length: 16
V: TRBV9
CDR3: CASSKTDLPMGNTIYF

length: 16
V: TRBV10-1
CDR3: CASSESRTSGYNEQFF

length: 15
V: TRBV18
CDR3: CASSGRSRDIDEQFF

length: 14
V: TRBV19
CDR3: CASSNSGPQETQYF

length: 15
V: TRBV19
CDR3: CASTRRGGANYGYTF

length: 14
V: TRBV9
CDR3: CASSVQDLGDIQYF

length: 10
V: TRBV20-1
CDR3: CSALRETQYF

length: 15
V: TRBV2
CDR3: CASRGTSGSLNEQFF

length: 13
V: TRBV7-3
CDR3: CASSPGIGQAQYF

length: 17
V: TRBV28
CDR3: CASSSPGLAGGSGEQYF

length: 16
V: TRBV5-1
CDR3: CASSLNSGGNTGELFF

length: 15
V: TRBV28
CDR3: CASSLSQGYTEKLLF

length: 13
V: TRBV19
CDR3: CASSPEGFSEAFF

length: 16
V: TRBV6-6
CDR3: CASSLLPSGMYNEQFF

length: 16
V: TRBV5-6
CDR3: CASSFATGQGNSPLHF

length: 12
V: TRBV9
CDR3: CASSVDRGRQFF

length: 16
V: TRBV7-8
CDR3: CASNLGQGTNTGELFF

length: 16
V: TRBV6-4
CDR3: CASREAIRQASDEQYF

length: 16
V: TRBV7-9
CDR3: CASSMSGTYQNQPQHF

length: 15
V: TRBV11-2
CDR3: CASTINAGTQETQYF

length: 14
V: TRBV28
CDR3: CASSFSLVKQPQHF

length: 17
V: TRBV18
CDR3: CASSHYRGLLMSEKLFF

length: 13
V: TRBV19
CDR3: CASSIRQNTEAFF

length: 16
V: TRBV6-5
CDR3: CASSSLGIAGTYEQYF

length: 14
V: TRBV6-1
CDR3: CASSILMNTGELFF

length: 11
V: TRBV7-9
CDR3: CAIGENEKLFF

length: 13
V: TRBV30
CDR3: CAWTTDRDGPLHF

length: 15
V: TRBV11-2
CDR3: CASSLASGENSPLHF

length: 14
V: TRBV15
CDR3: CATSRDRGGETQYF

length: 15
V: TRBV4-1
CDR3: CASTTPGQGNEKLFF

length: 15
V: TRBV5-6
CDR3: CASSLWGQVSSGYTF

length: 13
V: TRBV4-1
CDR3: CASSPDNLQPQHF

length: 16
V: TRBV7-3
CDR3: CASSLTWTPSTDTQYF

length: 15
V: TRBV18
CDR3: CASSWGQGLNTEAFF